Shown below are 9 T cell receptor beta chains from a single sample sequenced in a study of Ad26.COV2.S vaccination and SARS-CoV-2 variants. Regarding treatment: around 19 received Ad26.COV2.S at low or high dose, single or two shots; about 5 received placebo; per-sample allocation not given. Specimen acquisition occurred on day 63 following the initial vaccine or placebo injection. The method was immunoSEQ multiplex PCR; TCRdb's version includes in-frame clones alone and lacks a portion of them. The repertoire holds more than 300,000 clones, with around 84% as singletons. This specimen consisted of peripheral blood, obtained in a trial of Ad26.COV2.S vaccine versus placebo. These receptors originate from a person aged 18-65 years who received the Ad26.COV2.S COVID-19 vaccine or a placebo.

The CDR3 DNA is TGTGCCAGCAGTGCCTTGAATCCGGGACATAAGTACTATGGCTACACCTTC. Its translation: CASSALNPGHKYYGYTF. The rearrangement links TRBV27 to TRBJ1-2; perhaps TRBD1 as D (6 bases). CDR3 length: 17 amino acids. The V end lost 5 bases, the J end lost 3 bases, and 22 bases lay between the germline ends. Germline assignment: CDR1 MNHEY and CDR2 SMNVEV (reference sequence).

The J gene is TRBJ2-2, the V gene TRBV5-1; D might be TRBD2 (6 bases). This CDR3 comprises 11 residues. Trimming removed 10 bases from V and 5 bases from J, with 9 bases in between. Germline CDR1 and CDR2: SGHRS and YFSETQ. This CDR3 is CASGVTGELFF. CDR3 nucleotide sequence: TGCGCCTCGGGGGTAACCGGGGAGCTGTTTTTT.

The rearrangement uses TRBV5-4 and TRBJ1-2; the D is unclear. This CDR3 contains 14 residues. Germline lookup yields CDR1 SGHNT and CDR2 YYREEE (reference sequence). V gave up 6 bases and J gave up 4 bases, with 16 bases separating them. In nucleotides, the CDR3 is TGTGCCAGCAAAGCGGGAGGGCTAACCTATGGCTACACCTTC. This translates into CASKAGGLTYGYTF. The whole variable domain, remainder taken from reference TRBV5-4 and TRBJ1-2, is ETGVTQSPTHLIKTRGQQVTLRCSSQSGHNTVSWYQQALGQGPQFIFQYYREEENGRGNFPPRFSGLQFPNYSSELNVNALELDDSALYLCASKAGGLTYGYTFGSGTRLTVV.

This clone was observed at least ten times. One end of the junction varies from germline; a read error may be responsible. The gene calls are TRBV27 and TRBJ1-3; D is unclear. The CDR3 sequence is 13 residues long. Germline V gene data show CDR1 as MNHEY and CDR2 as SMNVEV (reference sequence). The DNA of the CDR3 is TGTGCCAGCAGTTTACACTCTGGGAACACCATATATTTT. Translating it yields CASSLHSGNTIYF.

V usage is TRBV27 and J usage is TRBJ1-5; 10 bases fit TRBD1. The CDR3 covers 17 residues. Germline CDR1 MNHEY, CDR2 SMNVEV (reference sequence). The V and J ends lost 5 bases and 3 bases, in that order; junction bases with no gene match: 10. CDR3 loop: CASSLPTGGRYNQPQHF. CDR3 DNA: TGTGCCAGCAGTCTGCCGACAGGGGGCCGATACAATCAGCCCCAGCATTTT.

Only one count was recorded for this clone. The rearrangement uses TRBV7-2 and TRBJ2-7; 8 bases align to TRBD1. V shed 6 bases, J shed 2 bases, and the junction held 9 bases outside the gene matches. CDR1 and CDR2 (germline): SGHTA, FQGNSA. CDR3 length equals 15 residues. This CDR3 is CASRSDRAGAYEQYF. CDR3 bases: TGTGCCAGCAGGTCGGACAGGGCAGGAGCCTACGAGCAGTACTTC.

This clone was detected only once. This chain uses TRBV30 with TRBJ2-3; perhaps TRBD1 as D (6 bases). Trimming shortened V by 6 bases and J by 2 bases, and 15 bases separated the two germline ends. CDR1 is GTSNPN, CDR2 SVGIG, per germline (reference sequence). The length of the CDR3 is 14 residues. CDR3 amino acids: CACQTGSLTDTQYF. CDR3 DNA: TGTGCCTGTCAAACAGGGAGCCTCACAGATACGCAGTATTTT.

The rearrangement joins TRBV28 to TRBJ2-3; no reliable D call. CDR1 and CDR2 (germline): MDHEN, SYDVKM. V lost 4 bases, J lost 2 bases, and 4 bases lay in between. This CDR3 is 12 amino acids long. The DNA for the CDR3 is TGTGCCAGCAGTTCCAACACAGATACGCAGTATTTT. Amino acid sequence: CASSSNTDTQYF.

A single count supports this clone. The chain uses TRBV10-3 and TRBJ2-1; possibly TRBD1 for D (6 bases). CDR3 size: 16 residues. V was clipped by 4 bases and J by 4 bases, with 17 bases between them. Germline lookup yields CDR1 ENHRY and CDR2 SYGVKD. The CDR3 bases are TGTGCCATCAGTGGAGACGGGACACAGGCTTACAATGAGCAGTTCTTC. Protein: CAISGDGTQAYNEQFF.